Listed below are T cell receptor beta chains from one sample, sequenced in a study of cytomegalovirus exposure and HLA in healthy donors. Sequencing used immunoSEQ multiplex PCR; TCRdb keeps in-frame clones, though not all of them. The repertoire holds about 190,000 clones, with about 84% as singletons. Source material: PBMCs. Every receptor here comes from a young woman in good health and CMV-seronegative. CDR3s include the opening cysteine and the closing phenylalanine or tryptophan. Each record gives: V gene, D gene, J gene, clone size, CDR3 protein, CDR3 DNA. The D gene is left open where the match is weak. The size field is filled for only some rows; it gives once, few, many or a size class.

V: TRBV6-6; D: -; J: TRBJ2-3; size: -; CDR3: CASSYFVGRSTDTQYF; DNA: TGTGCCAGCAGTTACTTCGTGGGGAGGTCCACGGATACGCAGTATTTT
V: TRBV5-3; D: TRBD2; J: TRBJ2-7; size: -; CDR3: CARSPIGAGERCEQYF; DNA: TGTGCCAGAAGCCCCATCGGAGCGGGAGAAAGATGCGAGCAGTACTTC
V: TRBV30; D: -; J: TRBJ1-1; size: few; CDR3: CAWSVARGTEAFF; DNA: TGTGCCTGGAGTGTAGCTAGGGGGACTGAAGCTTTCTTT
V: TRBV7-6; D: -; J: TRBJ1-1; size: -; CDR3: CASSLDGLNTEAFF; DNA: TGTGCCAGCAGCTTAGATGGCCTGAACACTGAAGCTTTCTTT
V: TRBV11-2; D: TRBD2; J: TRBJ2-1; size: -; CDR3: CASSPHGYVSGSSYNEQFF; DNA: TGTGCCAGCAGCCCACACGGCTATGTAAGCGGGAGTAGCTACAATGAGCAGTTCTTC
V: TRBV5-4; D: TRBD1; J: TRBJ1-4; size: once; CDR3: CASSVRQGRGNEKLFF; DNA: TGTGCCAGCAGCGTGAGACAGGGGCGGGGCAATGAAAAACTGTTTTTT
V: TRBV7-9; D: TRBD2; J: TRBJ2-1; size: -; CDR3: CASRTTGLAGPGNYNEQFF; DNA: TGTGCCAGCAGAACAACTGGACTAGCGGGGCCAGGGAACTACAATGAGCAGTTCTTC
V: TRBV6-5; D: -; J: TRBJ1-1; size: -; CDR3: CASRGGVANTEAFF; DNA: TGTGCCAGCAGGGGGGGGGTAGCGAACACTGAAGCTTTCTTT
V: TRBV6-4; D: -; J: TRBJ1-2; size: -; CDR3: CASRQAPSYGYTF; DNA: TGTGCCAGCCGACAGGCTCCGTCCTATGGCTACACCTTC
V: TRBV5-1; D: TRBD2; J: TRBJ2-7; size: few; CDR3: CASSQGLALPSEQYF; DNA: TGCGCCAGCAGCCAGGGACTAGCCCTACCCTCCGAGCAGTACTTC
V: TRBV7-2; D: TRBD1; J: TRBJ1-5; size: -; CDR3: CASSFQGAFNQPQHF; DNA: TGTGCCAGCAGCTTTCAGGGGGCCTTCAATCAGCCCCAGCATTTT
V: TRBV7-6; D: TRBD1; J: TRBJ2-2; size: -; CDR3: CASSLIEGAHAGELFF; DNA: TGTGCCAGCAGCTTAATTGAGGGGGCCCACGCCGGGGAGCTGTTTTTT
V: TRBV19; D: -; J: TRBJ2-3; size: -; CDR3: CASSIGSAPTDTQYF; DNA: TGTGCCAGTAGTATTGGCTCCGCTCCCACAGATACGCAGTATTTT
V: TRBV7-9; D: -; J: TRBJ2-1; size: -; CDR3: CASSPPSSQQQFF; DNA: TGTGCCAGCAGCCCCCCGAGTAGTCAACAGCAGTTCTTC
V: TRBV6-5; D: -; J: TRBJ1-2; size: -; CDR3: CASSSHPYGYTF; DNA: TGTGCCAGCAGTTCCCATCCCTATGGCTACACCTTC
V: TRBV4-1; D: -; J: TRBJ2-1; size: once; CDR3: CASSQDQWRDRNEQFF; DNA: TGCGCCAGCAGCCAAGATCAGTGGCGGGACCGCAATGAGCAGTTCTTC
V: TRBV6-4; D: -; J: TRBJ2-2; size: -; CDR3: CASSDGGGSNTGELFF; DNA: TGTGCCAGCAGTGACGGGGGGGGCTCGAACACCGGGGAGCTGTTTTTT
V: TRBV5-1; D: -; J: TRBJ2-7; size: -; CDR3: CASSYDAGQNYEQYF; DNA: TGCGCCAGCAGCTACGACGCGGGACAGAACTACGAGCAGTACTTC
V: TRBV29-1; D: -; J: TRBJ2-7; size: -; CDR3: CSVERSRTYEQYF; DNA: TGCAGCGTTGAAAGGTCCAGGACCTACGAGCAGTACTTC
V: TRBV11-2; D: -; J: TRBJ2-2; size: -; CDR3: CASSLRTETNTGELFF; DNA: TGTGCCAGCAGCCTTCGGACAGAAACGAACACCGGGGAGCTGTTTTTT
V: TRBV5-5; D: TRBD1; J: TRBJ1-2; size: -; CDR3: CASRDTGVYGYTF; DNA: TGTGCCAGCAGAGATACAGGGGTCTATGGCTACACCTTC
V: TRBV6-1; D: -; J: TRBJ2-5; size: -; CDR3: CASTPSLWTQYF; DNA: TGTGCCAGCACACCAAGCCTTTGGACCCAGTACTTC
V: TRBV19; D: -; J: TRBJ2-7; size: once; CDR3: CASSSPGTKYF; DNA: TGTGCCAGTAGTTCCCCCGGGACAAAGTACTTC
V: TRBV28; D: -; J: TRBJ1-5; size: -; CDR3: CASGLWRYSNQPQHF; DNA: TGTGCCAGCGGTCTGTGGCGGTATAGCAATCAGCCCCAGCATTTT
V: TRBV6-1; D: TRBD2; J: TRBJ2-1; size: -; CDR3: CASSEFSRRERGRFF; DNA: TGTGCCAGCAGTGAATTCTCGCGGCGGGAGAGAGGAAGGTTCTTC
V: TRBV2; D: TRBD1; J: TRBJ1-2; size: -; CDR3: CASRTGELAGYTF; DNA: TGTGCCAGCAGGACAGGGGAATTGGCTGGCTACACCTTC
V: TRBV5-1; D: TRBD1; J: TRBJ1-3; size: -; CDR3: CASSRTGLSGNTIYF; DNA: TGCGCCAGCAGCAGGACAGGCCTCTCTGGAAACACCATATATTTT
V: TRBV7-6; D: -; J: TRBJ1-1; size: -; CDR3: CASSTRLNTEAFF; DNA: TGTGCCAGCAGCACGAGGCTGAACACTGAAGCTTTCTTT
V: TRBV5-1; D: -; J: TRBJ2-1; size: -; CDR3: CASSLARAAIFRTYNEQFF; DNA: TGCGCCAGCAGCTTGGCCAGGGCCGCTATATTTCGAACCTACAATGAGCAGTTCTTC
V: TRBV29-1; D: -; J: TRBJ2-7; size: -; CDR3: CSSRENYEQYF; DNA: TGCAGCTCCCGGGAGAACTACGAGCAGTACTTC